Reported below is one TCR beta chain. This specimen belongs to a study of blood T cell repertoires in COVID-19. Study in general: Acute and convalescent COVID-19 specimens originated in the United States, Italy and Spain. The cDNA or gDNA used as material had been derived from T cells, B-cell-depleted T cells, or PBMCs.

In the authors' workflow: Estimation of nucleated cell counts relied on the amplification of reference gene primers. The data were produced by immunoSEQ multiplex PCR, yet TCRdb's version contains in-frame clones alone and is incomplete. V and J calls and clone size follow that table, whereas D and trimming were derived from the DNA. Of some 150,000 clones listed, nearly 85% are singletons. CDR3 length: 16 residues. Deletions cut 2 bases from V and 0 bases from J, with 10 bases between. The germline V gene has CDR1 SGHTA and CDR2 FQGTGA. The chain joins TRBV7-3 to TRBJ2-2, with D perhaps matching TRBD2 (5 bases). The sequence came from a human donor in a cohort sampled during active COVID-19. Sequenced: peripheral blood. The CDR3 nucleotides read TGTGCCAGCAGCTTAGGTCGGACTGCGAACACCGGGGAGCTGTTTTTT. The encoded protein is CASSLGRTANTGELFF.